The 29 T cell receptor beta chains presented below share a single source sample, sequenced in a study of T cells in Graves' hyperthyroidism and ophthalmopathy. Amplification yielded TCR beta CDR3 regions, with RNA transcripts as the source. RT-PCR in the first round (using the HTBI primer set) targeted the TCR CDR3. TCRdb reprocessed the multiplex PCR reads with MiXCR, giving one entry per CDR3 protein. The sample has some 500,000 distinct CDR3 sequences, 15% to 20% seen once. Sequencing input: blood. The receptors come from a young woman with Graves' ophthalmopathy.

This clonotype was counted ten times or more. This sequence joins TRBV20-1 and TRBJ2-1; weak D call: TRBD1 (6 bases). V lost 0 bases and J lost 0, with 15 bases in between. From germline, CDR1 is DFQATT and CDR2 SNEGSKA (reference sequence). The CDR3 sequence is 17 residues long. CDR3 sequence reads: CSARETRGFGSYNEQFF. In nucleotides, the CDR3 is TGCAGTGCTAGAGAGACCAGGGGTTTCGGCTCCTACAATGAGCAGTTCTTC.

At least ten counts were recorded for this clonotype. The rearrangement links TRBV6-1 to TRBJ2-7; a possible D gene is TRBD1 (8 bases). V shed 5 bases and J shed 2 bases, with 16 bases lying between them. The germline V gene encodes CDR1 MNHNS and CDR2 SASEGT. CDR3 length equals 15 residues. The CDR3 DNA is TGTGCCAGCAGTCCGACAGGGGAGGGCCCCTACGAGCAGTACTTC. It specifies CASSPTGEGPYEQYF.

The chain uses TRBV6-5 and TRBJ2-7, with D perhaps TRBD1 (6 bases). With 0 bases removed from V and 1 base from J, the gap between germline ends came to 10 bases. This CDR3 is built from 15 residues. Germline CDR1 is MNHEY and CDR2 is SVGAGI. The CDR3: CASSYSEGVSYEQYF. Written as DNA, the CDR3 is TGTGCCAGCAGTTACTCAGAGGGGGTTTCCTACGAGCAGTACTTC.

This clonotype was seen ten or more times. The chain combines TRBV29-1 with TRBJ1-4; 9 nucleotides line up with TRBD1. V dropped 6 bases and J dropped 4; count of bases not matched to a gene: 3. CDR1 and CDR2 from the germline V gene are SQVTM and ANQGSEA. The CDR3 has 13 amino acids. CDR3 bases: TGCAGCGTCGGACAGGGGATTAATGAAAAACTGTTTTTT. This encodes CSVGQGINEKLFF.

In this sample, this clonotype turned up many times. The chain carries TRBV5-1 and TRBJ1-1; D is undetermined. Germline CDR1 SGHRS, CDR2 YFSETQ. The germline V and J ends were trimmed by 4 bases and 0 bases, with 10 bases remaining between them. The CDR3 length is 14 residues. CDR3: CASSRPEVNTEAFF. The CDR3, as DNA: TGCGCCAGCAGCCGCCCAGAGGTGAACACTGAAGCTTTCTTT.

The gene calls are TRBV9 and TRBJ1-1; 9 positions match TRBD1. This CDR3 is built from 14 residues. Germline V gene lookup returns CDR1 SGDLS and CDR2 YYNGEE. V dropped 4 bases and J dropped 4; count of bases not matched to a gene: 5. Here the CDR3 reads CASSTRTGATEAFF. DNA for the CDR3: TGTGCCAGCAGCACCCGGACAGGGGCCACTGAAGCTTTCTTT.

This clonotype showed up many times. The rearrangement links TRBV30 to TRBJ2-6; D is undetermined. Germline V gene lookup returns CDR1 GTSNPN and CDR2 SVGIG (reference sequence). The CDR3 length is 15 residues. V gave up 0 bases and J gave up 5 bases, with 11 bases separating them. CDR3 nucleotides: TGTGCCTGGAGTGTACTTAAAAACTGGGCCAACGTCCTGACTTTC. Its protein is CAWSVLKNWANVLTF.

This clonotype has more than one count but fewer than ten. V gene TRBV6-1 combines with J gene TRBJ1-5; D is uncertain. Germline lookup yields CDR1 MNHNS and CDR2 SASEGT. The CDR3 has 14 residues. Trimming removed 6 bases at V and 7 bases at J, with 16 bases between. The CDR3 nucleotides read TGTGCCAGCAGCGACCGTTCAGCGTCCCAGCCCCAGCATTTT. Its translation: CASSDRSASQPQHF.

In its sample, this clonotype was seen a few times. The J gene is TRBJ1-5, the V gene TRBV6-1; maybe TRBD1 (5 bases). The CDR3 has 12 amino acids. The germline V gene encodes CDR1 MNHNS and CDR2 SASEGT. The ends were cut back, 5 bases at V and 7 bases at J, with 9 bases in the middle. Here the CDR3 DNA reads TGTGCCAGCAGTCTGACAGAGCAGCCCCAGCATTTT. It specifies CASSLTEQPQHF.

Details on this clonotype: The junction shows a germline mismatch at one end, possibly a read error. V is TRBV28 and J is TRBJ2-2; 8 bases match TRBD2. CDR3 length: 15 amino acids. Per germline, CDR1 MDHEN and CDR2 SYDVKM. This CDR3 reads CASSLVGREAGGLFF. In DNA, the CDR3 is TGTGCCAGCAGTTTGGTGGGGCGGGAGGCCGGGGGGCTGTTTTTT.

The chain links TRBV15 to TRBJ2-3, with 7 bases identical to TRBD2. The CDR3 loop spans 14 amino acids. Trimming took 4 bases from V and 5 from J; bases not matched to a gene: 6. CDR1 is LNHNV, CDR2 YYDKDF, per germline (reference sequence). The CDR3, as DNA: TGTGCCACCAGCATAGGCGGGAGTGGAGATACGCAGTATTTT. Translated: CATSIGGSGDTQYF. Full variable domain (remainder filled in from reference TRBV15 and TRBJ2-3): DAMVIQNPRYQVTQFGKPVTLSCSQTLNHNVMYWYQQKSSQAPKLLFHYYDKDFNNEADTPDNFQSRRPNTSFCFLDIRSPGLGDTAMYLCATSIGGSGDTQYFGPGTRLTVL.

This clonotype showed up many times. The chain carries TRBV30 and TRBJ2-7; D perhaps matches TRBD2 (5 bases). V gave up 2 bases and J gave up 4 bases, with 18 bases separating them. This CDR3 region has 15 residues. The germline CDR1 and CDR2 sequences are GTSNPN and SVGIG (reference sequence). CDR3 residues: CAWSPLQVPGYEQYF. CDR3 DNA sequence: TGTGCCTGGAGTCCTCTCCAGGTACCGGGGTACGAGCAGTACTTC.

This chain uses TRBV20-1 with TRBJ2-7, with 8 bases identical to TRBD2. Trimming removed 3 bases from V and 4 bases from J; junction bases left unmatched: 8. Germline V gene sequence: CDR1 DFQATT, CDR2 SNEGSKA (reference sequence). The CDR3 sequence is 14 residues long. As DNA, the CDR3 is TGCAGTGCTAGGAAAGCGGGAGTCGGATACGAGCAGTACTTC. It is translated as CSARKAGVGYEQYF.

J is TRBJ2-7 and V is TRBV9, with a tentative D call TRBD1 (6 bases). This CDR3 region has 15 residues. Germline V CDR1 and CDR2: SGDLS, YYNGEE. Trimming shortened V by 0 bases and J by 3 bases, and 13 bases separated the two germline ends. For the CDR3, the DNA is TGTGCCAGCAGCGTAGGGGGGCAGGCCAGCTACGAGCAGTACTTC. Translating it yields CASSVGGQASYEQYF.

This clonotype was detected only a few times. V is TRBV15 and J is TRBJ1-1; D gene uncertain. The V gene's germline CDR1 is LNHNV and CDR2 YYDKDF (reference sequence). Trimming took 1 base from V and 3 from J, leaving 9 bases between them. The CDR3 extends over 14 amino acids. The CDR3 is CATSRGEADTEAFF. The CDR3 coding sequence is TGTGCCACCAGCAGAGGGGAGGCGGACACTGAAGCTTTCTTT.

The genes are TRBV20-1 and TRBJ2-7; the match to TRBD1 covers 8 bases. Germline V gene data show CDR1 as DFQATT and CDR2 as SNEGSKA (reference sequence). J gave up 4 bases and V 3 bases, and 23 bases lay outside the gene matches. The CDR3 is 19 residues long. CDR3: CSASILLGLLGTGQYEQYF. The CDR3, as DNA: TGCAGTGCTAGCATTCTCCTGGGGCTTCTAGGGACAGGCCAATACGAGCAGTACTTC.

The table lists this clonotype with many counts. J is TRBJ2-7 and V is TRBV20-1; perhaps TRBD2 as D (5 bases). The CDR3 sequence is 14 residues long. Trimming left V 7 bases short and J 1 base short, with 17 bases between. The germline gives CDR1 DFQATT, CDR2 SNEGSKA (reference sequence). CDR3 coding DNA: TGCAGTGTCCCAGTTGGGAGATCTTCCTACGAGCAGTACTTC. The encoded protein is CSVPVGRSSYEQYF.

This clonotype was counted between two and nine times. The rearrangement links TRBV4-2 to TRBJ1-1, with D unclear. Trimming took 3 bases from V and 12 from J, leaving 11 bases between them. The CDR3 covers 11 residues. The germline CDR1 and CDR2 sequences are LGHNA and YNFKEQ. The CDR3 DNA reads TGTGCCAGCAGCCAGACTGGTCGAACTTTCTTT. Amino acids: CASSQTGRTFF.

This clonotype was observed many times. This CDR3 is CASSPNAGGYEQYF. In DNA, the CDR3 is TGTGCCAGCAGTCCAAATGCGGGAGGCTACGAGCAGTACTTC. The rearrangement links TRBV11-2 to TRBJ2-7; 8 positions match TRBD2. Trimming cost V 6 bases and J 3 bases; bases outside gene matches: 7. The CDR3 sequence is 14 residues long. CDR1 and CDR2 from the germline V gene are SGHAT and FQNNGV. The whole variable domain, filled in from reference TRBV11-2 and TRBJ2-7, reads EAGVAQSPRYKIIEKRQSVAFWCNPISGHATLYWYQQILGQGPKLLIQFQNNGVVDDSQLPKDRFSAERLKGVDSTLKIQPAKLEDSAVYLCASSPNAGGYEQYFGPGTRLTVT.

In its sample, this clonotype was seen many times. The CDR3 reads CASSPRPPRKSEQYF. The CDR3 nucleotides read TGTGCCAGCAGCCCCAGGCCACCGCGGAAGAGCGAGCAGTACTTC. The chain has TRBV7-2 and TRBJ2-7, with no clear D. Germline CDR1 SGHTA, CDR2 FQGNSA. Trimming shortened V by 5 bases and J by 6 bases, and 20 bases separated the two germline ends. The CDR3 is 15 residues long.

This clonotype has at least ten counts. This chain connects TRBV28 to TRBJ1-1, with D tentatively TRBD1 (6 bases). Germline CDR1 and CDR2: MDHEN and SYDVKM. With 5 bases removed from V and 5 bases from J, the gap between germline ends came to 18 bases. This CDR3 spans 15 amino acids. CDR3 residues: CASSPRRGRRTEAFF. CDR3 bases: TGTGCCAGCAGTCCCCGCCGGGGGCGTAGAACTGAAGCTTTCTTT.

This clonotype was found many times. CDR3 DNA: TGCGCCAGCAGCTTAGGAGCGGGAGCGGGAGATACGCAGTATTTT. Encoded protein: CASSLGAGAGDTQYF. This chain joins TRBV5-1 and TRBJ2-3, with 8 bases fitting TRBD2. CDR1 is SGHRS and CDR2 is YFSETQ in the germline V gene. The CDR3 spans 15 residues. The V gene end was trimmed by 2 bases and the J gene end by 5 bases; junction bases not matched to a gene: 7.

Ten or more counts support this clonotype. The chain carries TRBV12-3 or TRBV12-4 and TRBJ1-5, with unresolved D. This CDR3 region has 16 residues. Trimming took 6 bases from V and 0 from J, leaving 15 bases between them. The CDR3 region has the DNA TGTGCCAGCAGCCCCGGGTTGAGATATAGCAATCAGCCCCAGCATTTT. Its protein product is CASSPGLRYSNQPQHF.

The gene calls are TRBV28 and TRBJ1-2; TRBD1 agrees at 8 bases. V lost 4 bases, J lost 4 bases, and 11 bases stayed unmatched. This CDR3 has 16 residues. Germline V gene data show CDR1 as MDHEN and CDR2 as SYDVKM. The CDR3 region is CASSSVLRGQGYGYTF. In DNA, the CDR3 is TGTGCCAGCAGTTCCGTCCTCAGGGGGCAAGGCTATGGCTACACCTTC.

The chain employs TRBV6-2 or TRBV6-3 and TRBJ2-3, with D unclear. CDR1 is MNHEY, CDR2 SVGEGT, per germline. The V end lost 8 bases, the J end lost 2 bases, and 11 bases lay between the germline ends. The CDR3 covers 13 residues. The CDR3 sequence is CASAPRPTDTQYF. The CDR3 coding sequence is TGTGCCAGCGCACCTAGACCCACAGATACGCAGTATTTT.

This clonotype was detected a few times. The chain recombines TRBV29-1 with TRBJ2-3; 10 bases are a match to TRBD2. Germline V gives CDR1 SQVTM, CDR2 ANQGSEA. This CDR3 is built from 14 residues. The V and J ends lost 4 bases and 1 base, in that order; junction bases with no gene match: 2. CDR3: CSVVLAGGTDTQYF. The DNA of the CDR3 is TGCAGCGTTGTTCTAGCGGGAGGCACAGATACGCAGTATTTT.

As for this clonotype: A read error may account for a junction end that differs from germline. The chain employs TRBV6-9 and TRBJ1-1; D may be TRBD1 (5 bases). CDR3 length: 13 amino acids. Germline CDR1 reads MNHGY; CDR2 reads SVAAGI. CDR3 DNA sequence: TGTACCAGCAGTTACCTGGGGGACACTGAAGCTTTCTTT. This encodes CTSSYLGDTEAFF.

The CDR3 DNA follows: TGTGCCAGCAGCCCCCTGGGAGGAGGGGCGACTGAAGCTTTCTTT. Its protein product is CASSPLGGGATEAFF. V is TRBV9 and J is TRBJ1-1; the D gene is possibly TRBD1 (5 bases). Trimming shortened V by 4 bases and J by 5 bases, and 18 bases separated the two germline ends. The germline CDR1 and CDR2 sequences are SGDLS and YYNGEE. The CDR3 sequence is 15 residues long.

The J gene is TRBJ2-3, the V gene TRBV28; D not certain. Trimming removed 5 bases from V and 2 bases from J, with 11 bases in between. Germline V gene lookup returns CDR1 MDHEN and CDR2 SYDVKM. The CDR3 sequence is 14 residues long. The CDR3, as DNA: TGTGCCAGCAGTGAGGTGGGAACCACAGATACGCAGTATTTT. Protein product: CASSEVGTTDTQYF. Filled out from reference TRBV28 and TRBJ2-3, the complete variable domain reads DVKVTQSSRYLVKRTGEKVFLECVQDMDHENMFWYRQDPGLGLRLIYFSYDVKMKEKGDIPEGYSVSREKKERFSLILESASTNQTSMYLCASSEVGTTDTQYFGPGTRLTVL.